The 15 T cell receptor beta chains reported below all come from one sample, sequenced in a study of shared clonotypes between healthy human individuals. Data came from immunoSEQ multiplex PCR; TCRdb stores just in-frame clones and leaves some out. Of hundreds of thousands of clones in the sample, 76% were seen once. The sequenced sample was PBMCs. These receptors came from a woman in her 40s in good health. Some clones in this sample may be carry-over from other donors' samples.

The chain employs TRBV19 and TRBJ2-7, with 14 positions matching TRBD2. Germline V gene sequence: CDR1 LNHDA, CDR2 SQIVND (reference sequence). This CDR3 is 13 amino acids long. V gave up 9 bases and J gave up 4 bases; unmatched junction bases: 2. The CDR3 bases are TGTGCCAGCGGGACTAGCGGGGGTTACGAGCAGTACTTC. Its protein product is CASGTSGGYEQYF.

The gene calls are TRBV6-1 and TRBJ2-1; D not certain. Between the trimmed V and J ends, which lost 2 bases and 5 bases, there was a span of 4 bases. Germline CDR1 reads MNHNS; CDR2 reads SASEGT. The length of the CDR3 is 12 residues. CDR3 region: CASSELDNEQFF. CDR3 coding DNA: TGTGCCAGCAGTGAACTGGACAATGAGCAGTTCTTC.

The chain is built from TRBV7-3 and TRBJ2-7; TRBD1 aligns across 8 bases. Germline lookup yields CDR1 SGHTA and CDR2 FQGTGA. There are 16 residues in the CDR3. With V trimmed by 2 bases and J by 3 bases, 9 bases remained unmatched. The CDR3 region is CASSLGGQGEGYEQYF. The DNA for the CDR3 is TGTGCCAGCAGCTTAGGCGGACAGGGCGAGGGCTACGAGCAGTACTTC.

V gene TRBV5-6 combines with J gene TRBJ2-7; tentatively, D is TRBD1 or TRBD2 (5 bases each). Trimming pared 0 bases from V and 2 bases from J, leaving 9 bases between. The CDR3 has 14 residues. Looked up from germline, CDR1 is SGHDT and CDR2 is YYEEEE. CDR3 amino acids: CASSLAPGPYEQYF. The CDR3 DNA follows: TGTGCCAGCAGCTTGGCACCGGGGCCCTACGAGCAGTACTTC.

Concerning this clone: This specimen includes other DNA sequences encoding the same CDR3. This chain joins TRBV5-1 and TRBJ2-2; D unresolved. This CDR3 has 14 amino acids. Germline assignment: CDR1 SGHRS and CDR2 YFSETQ. Deletions cut 0 bases from V and 1 base from J, with 4 bases between. CDR3 nucleotide sequence: TGCGCCAGCAGCTTGGCCGGGAACACCGGGGAGCTGTTTTTT. Translated, it gives CASSLAGNTGELFF.

The sample holds one count of this clone. The chain has TRBV7-9 and TRBJ2-5; a possible D gene is TRBD1 (5 bases). The germline CDR1 and CDR2 sequences are SEHNR and FQNEAQ (reference sequence). V was clipped by 5 bases and J by 6 bases, with 10 bases between them. This CDR3 has 12 residues. Here the CDR3 reads CASSPQGKTQYF. DNA for the CDR3: TGTGCCAGCAGCCCTCAGGGAAAGACCCAGTACTTC.

The rearrangement uses TRBV28 and TRBJ1-4; no clear D gene. V lost 3 bases and J 6 bases, leaving 5 bases between the germline ends. Germline lookup yields CDR1 MDHEN and CDR2 SYDVKM. This CDR3 is built from 12 residues. The CDR3, as DNA: TGTGCCAGCAGTTTGGTTGATGAAAAACTGTTTTTT. It is translated as CASSLVDEKLFF. Drawing the rest from reference TRBV28 and TRBJ1-4, the complete variable domain is DVKVTQSSRYLVKRTGEKVFLECVQDMDHENMFWYRQDPGLGLRLIYFSYDVKMKEKGDIPEGYSVSREKKERFSLILESASTNQTSMYLCASSLVDEKLFFGSGTQLSVL.

J is TRBJ2-7 and V is TRBV6-8; perhaps TRBD2 as D (6 bases). The germline CDR1 and CDR2 sequences are MNHGY and SAAAGT. Deletions cut 6 bases from V and 1 base from J, with 19 bases between. The CDR3 has 16 amino acids. The CDR3 here is CASSSFRDSSSYEQYF. CDR3 in DNA: TGTGCCAGCAGCTCCTTCCGGGACTCAAGTTCCTACGAGCAGTACTTC.

The chain has TRBV29-1 and TRBJ2-7, with D unresolved. Looked up from germline, CDR1 is SQVTM and CDR2 is ANQGSEA. The CDR3 runs to 12 residues. The V and J ends lost 7 bases and 3 bases respectively, with 13 bases between them. The CDR3 region has the DNA TGCAGCGCAAGGGAAGGGTACTACGAGCAGTACTTC. It yields the protein CSAREGYYEQYF.

For this clone: At one end the junction does not follow the germline gene, possibly because of a read error. This CDR3 is also generated by other DNA sequences in the sample. The chain uses TRBV2 and TRBJ2-7; D not certain. This CDR3 comprises 12 residues. In germline, CDR1 is SNHLY, CDR2 FYNNEI. CDR3 sequence (DNA): TGTGCAAGCAGTGAGTTGCCCTACGAGCAGTACTTC. Its protein is CASSELPYEQYF.

This clone was recorded only once. V usage is TRBV27 and J usage is TRBJ2-7; a weak D match, TRBD1 (5 bases). The CDR3 has 15 amino acids. Trimming shortened V by 3 bases and J by 2 bases, and 14 bases separated the two germline ends. The V gene's germline CDR1 is MNHEY and CDR2 SMNVEV (reference sequence). CDR3 sequence: CASSFRSGMTYEQYF. Written as DNA, the CDR3 is TGTGCCAGCAGTTTTAGGTCAGGGATGACCTACGAGCAGTACTTC.

The gene calls are TRBV9 and TRBJ2-7, with D perhaps matching TRBD2 (5 bases). CDR1 is SGDLS, CDR2 YYNGEE, per germline. The CDR3 extends over 18 amino acids. V was shortened by 0 bases and J by 1 base, with 20 bases between the two germline ends. The CDR3 coding sequence is TGTGCCAGCAGCGTAGAGCGGTACATTAGTACATCGTCCTACGAGCAGTACTTC. Its translation is CASSVERYISTSSYEQYF.

As for this clone: Sequence at one end of the junction differs from germline and may be a read error. Other nucleotide sequences in the sample specify the same CDR3. The genes are TRBV4-1 and TRBJ2-2; 11 positions match TRBD2. Germline-derived CDR1 and CDR2 are MGHRA and YSYEKL. The CDR3 loop spans 17 amino acids. The CDR3 sequence: CASSQAGTSGPTGELFF. CDR3 DNA sequence: TGCGCCAGCAGCCAAGCTGGGACTAGCGGTCCTACCGGGGAGCTGTTTTTC.

This chain uses TRBV6-6 with TRBJ2-7, with D perhaps matching TRBD1 or TRBD2 (6 bases each). The CDR3 is 15 residues long. Germline CDR1 MNHNY, CDR2 SVGAGI (reference sequence). V gave up 4 bases and J gave up 2 bases, with 15 bases separating them. CDR3 DNA sequence: TGTGCCAGCAGTTTCCCGGGGGCTGGGACCTACGAGCAGTACTTC. The encoded protein is CASSFPGAGTYEQYF.

About this clone: Other DNA sequences in this sample translate to the same CDR3. The CDR3 protein is CASSPGGGTDTQYF. CDR3 nucleotide sequence: TGTGCCAGCAGCCCGGGAGGCGGTACAGATACGCAGTATTTT. The rearrangement uses TRBV7-2 and TRBJ2-3, with 7 bases matching TRBD2. With V trimmed by 5 bases and J by 3 bases, 5 bases remained unmatched. Germline-derived CDR1 and CDR2 are SGHTA and FQGNSA. The CDR3 sequence is 14 residues long. The full variable domain, rest sourced from reference TRBV7-2 and TRBJ2-3, is GAGVSQSPSNKVTEKGKDVELRCDPISGHTALYWYRQSLGQGLEFLIYFQGNSAPDKSGLPSDRFSAERTGGSVSTLTIQRTQQEDSAVYLCASSPGGGTDTQYFGPGTRLTVL.